The 30 T cell receptor beta chains below were found in one sample sequenced in a study of T cell clonotyping in hematopoietic cell transplantation. Profiling relied on immunoSEQ multiplex PCR, and the TCRdb table lists in-frame clones only, not all of them. The table includes roughly 14,000 clones, around 85% detected once. The specimen was peripheral blood mononuclear cells. These TCRs come from a woman in her forties in good health. Some clones in this sample may be carry-over from other donors' samples.

This clone was counted only a few times. CDR3: CAWGARTDGYTF. CDR3 coding DNA: TGTGCCTGGGGAGCTCGGACGGATGGCTACACCTTC. The chain uses TRBV30 and TRBJ1-2; D remains unclear. The CDR3 has 12 residues. Germline CDR1 reads GTSNPN; CDR2 reads SVGIG (reference sequence). V lost 5 bases and J lost 6, with 13 bases in between.

The chain recombines TRBV6-1 with TRBJ1-5; 10 bases are shared with TRBD1. The V gene's germline CDR1 is MNHNS and CDR2 SASEGT. Unmatched junction bases numbered 10, after V lost 7 bases and J lost 7 bases. The CDR3 runs 15 residues. The CDR3: CASTVDRGRGQPQHF. For the CDR3, the DNA is TGTGCCAGCACCGTTGACAGGGGGCGAGGGCAGCCCCAGCATTTT.

The V and J genes are TRBV5-1 and TRBJ2-1; no clear D gene. The V end lost 2 bases, the J end lost 0 bases, and 12 bases lay between the germline ends. Germline assignment: CDR1 SGHRS and CDR2 YFSETQ. CDR3 size: 16 residues. The CDR3 nucleotides read TGCGCCAGCAGCTTTGGGCCCATGAGCTCCTACAATGAGCAGTTCTTC. Translation: CASSFGPMSSYNEQFF.

CDR3 in DNA: TGTGCCAGCAGCTCAGGAATTACCGGCACGCAGTATTTT. Translation gives CASSSGITGTQYF. V gene TRBV11-3 combines with J gene TRBJ2-3; D is ambiguous. V was cut by 4 bases and J by 9 bases, with 14 bases left in between. CDR1 SGHNT and CDR2 YENEEA come from the germline V gene. The CDR3 is made up of 13 amino acids.

V gene TRBV6-5 combines with J gene TRBJ2-7; 8 nucleotides line up with TRBD2. V shed 5 bases and J 5 bases; nucleotides not matched to a gene: 11. Germline-derived CDR1 and CDR2 are MNHEY and SVGAGI. This CDR3 spans 15 amino acids. CDR3 sequence: CASSKEIAGWNEQYF. The CDR3 DNA sequence: TGTGCCAGCAGTAAAGAAATAGCGGGATGGAACGAGCAGTACTTC.

This clone was detected once. The V call is TRBV2, the J call TRBJ2-3; 7 bases fit TRBD2. The CDR3 totals 15 residues. The germline V gene has CDR1 SNHLY and CDR2 FYNNEI. V lost 5 bases, J lost 0 bases, and 5 bases stayed unmatched. CDR3 sequence (DNA): TGTGCCAGCAGTCTAGCGGAGTCTAGCACAGATACGCAGTATTTT. Translation: CASSLAESSTDTQYF.

V gene TRBV2 combines with J gene TRBJ2-7; D remains ambiguous. The CDR3 covers 13 residues. V lost 6 bases and J lost 6, with 15 bases in between. The germline V gene encodes CDR1 SNHLY and CDR2 FYNNEI. CDR3 sequence reads: CASRELGIREQYF. CDR3 coding DNA: TGTGCCAGCAGGGAGCTAGGGATTCGCGAGCAGTACTTC.

In its sample, this clone was seen once. The V call is TRBV6-6, the J call TRBJ2-3, with a weak D call TRBD2 (6 bases). Per the germline V gene, CDR1 is MNHNY and CDR2 is SVGAGI (reference sequence). The CDR3 loop spans 14 amino acids. Trimming took 7 bases from V and 0 from J, leaving 11 bases between them. This CDR3 reads CASNWGDSTDTQYF. The CDR3, as DNA: TGTGCCAGCAATTGGGGGGATAGCACAGATACGCAGTATTTT.

The CDR3 region is CASTPKFGGGYEQYF. The DNA for the CDR3 is TGTGCCAGTACTCCCAAATTCGGAGGGGGGTACGAGCAGTACTTC. V and J are TRBV19 and TRBJ2-7; D is perhaps TRBD1 or TRBD2 (6 bases each). With 7 bases removed from V and 4 bases from J, the gap between germline ends came to 20 bases. From germline, CDR1 is LNHDA and CDR2 SQIVND (reference sequence). The CDR3 length is 15 residues.

This clone was observed a single time. The V and J genes are TRBV6-1 and TRBJ1-4; D is unresolved. Germline CDR1 reads MNHNS; CDR2 reads SASEGT. The V gene lost 1 base and the J gene lost 8 bases, with 17 bases spanning the gap. CDR3 length: 16 residues. The CDR3 sequence: CASSEGYFSGNEKLFF. The CDR3 coding sequence is TGTGCCAGCAGTGAAGGTTACTTTTCGGGAAACGAAAAACTGTTTTTT.

This chain uses TRBV6-5 with TRBJ1-3; 11 bases line up with TRBD1. V trimming: 4 bases; J trimming: 1 base; junction bases outside the gene matches: 3. The germline gives CDR1 MNHEY, CDR2 SVGAGI. The CDR3 spans 16 residues. CDR3 amino acids: CASSSDRGRSGNTIYF. CDR3 in DNA: TGTGCCAGCAGTTCGGACAGGGGGCGATCTGGAAACACCATATATTTT.

The CDR3 sequence: CASSNRDRGRGYTF. The CDR3 bases are TGTGCCAGCAGCAACCGGGACAGGGGTCGAGGCTACACCTTC. The V and J genes are TRBV28 and TRBJ1-2; 10 bases map to TRBD1. With V trimmed by 6 bases and J by 8 bases, 9 bases remained unmatched. The germline gives CDR1 MDHEN, CDR2 SYDVKM. CDR3 size: 14 residues.

CDR3 sequence: CSAMERRAFF. The CDR3 DNA is TGCAGTGCCATGGAGCGTCGAGCTTTCTTT. This chain links TRBV20-1 with TRBJ1-1; D unresolved. CDR3 size: 10 residues. Germline CDR1 is DFQATT and CDR2 is SNEGSKA (reference sequence). Trimming pared 6 bases from V and 10 bases from J, leaving 12 bases between.

The chain uses TRBV6-1 and TRBJ2-3, with 11 bases fitting TRBD1. The V segment lost 4 bases and the J segment 4 bases; nucleotides outside the gene matches: 13. Germline lookup yields CDR1 MNHNS and CDR2 SASEGT. CDR3 size: 18 residues. The CDR3 DNA reads TGTGCCAGCAGTGCGGGACAGGGGGACTATTTGTTTGCAGATACGCAGTATTTT. Translated: CASSAGQGDYLFADTQYF.

This chain's CDR3 is CASSFSGQPQHF. The CDR3 nucleotides are TGTGCCAGCAGTTTTAGCGGACAGCCCCAGCATTTT. The chain employs TRBV28 and TRBJ1-5, with D unresolved. The CDR3 has 12 amino acids. Germline CDR1 is MDHEN and CDR2 is SYDVKM. V was shortened by 3 bases and J by 7 bases, with 7 bases between the two germline ends. Using reference TRBV28 and TRBJ1-5 for the parts outside the CDR3, the full variable domain is DVKVTQSSRYLVKRTGEKVFLECVQDMDHENMFWYRQDPGLGLRLIYFSYDVKMKEKGDIPEGYSVSREKKERFSLILESASTNQTSMYLCASSFSGQPQHFGDGTRLSIL.

The genes are TRBV2 and TRBJ2-7; D is unclear. The germline V and J ends were trimmed by 3 bases and 3 bases, with 15 bases remaining between them. Per germline, CDR1 SNHLY and CDR2 FYNNEI. The CDR3 runs 15 residues. The CDR3 DNA follows: TGTGCCAGCAGTGAGCCCCGTCAACGGCACTACGAGCAGTACTTC. Its translation is CASSEPRQRHYEQYF.

The chain combines TRBV6-5 with TRBJ2-2; 7 bases are shared with TRBD1. In germline, CDR1 is MNHEY, CDR2 SVGAGI. Trimming at V came to 5 bases and at J to 3 bases, leaving 6 bases not matched to a gene. The CDR3 consists of 15 residues. DNA of the CDR3: TGTGCCAGCAGTCCCGGGACAGAATACACCGGGGAGCTGTTTTTT. It codes for CASSPGTEYTGELFF.

V is TRBV10-3 and J is TRBJ1-2; D is ambiguous. Trimming shortened V by 8 bases and J by 0 bases, and 13 bases separated the two germline ends. Germline lookup yields CDR1 ENHRY and CDR2 SYGVKD. CDR3 length: 14 residues. In DNA, the CDR3 is TGTGCCATCTCTGGCAAGGCGTCTAACTATGGCTACACCTTC. It yields the protein CAISGKASNYGYTF.

This chain uses TRBV30 with TRBJ1-5; no reliable D call. CDR3 length equals 13 residues. V lost 3 bases and J lost 4, with 10 bases in between. From germline, CDR1 is GTSNPN and CDR2 SVGIG (reference sequence). The CDR3 here is CAWRRSPNQPQHF. In DNA form, the CDR3 reads TGTGCCTGGAGGCGTAGCCCAAATCAGCCCCAGCATTTT.

The chain is built from TRBV4-3 and TRBJ1-2; 7 bases match TRBD1. The V and J ends lost 0 bases and 7 bases, in that order; junction bases with no gene match: 8. The germline V gene encodes CDR1 LGHNA and CDR2 YSLEER. This CDR3 region has 15 residues. The CDR3 is CASSQDVGTGVGYTF. As DNA, the CDR3 is TGCGCCAGCAGCCAAGATGTCGGAACAGGGGTTGGCTACACCTTC.

The chain couples TRBV2 to TRBJ1-2; the D is unclear. CDR1 and CDR2 (germline): SNHLY, FYNNEI. The germline V and J ends were trimmed by 2 bases and 7 bases, with 14 bases remaining between them. The length of the CDR3 is 14 residues. CDR3 in amino acids: CASSEMPGLGGYTF. CDR3 nucleotides: TGTGCCAGCAGTGAAATGCCAGGACTAGGTGGCTACACCTTC.

This chain uses TRBV9 with TRBJ2-3; D call uncertain. CDR3 length: 14 amino acids. Trimming removed 1 base from V and 2 bases from J, with 8 bases in between. Germline values: CDR1 SGDLS, CDR2 YYNGEE. The CDR3: CASSVLHYTDTQYF. DNA for the CDR3: TGTGCCAGCAGCGTATTACACTACACAGATACGCAGTATTTT.

This clone was detected only a few times. This rearrangement joins TRBV30 to TRBJ1-1, with 8 bases identical to TRBD1. The V gene end was trimmed by 2 bases and the J gene end by 10 bases; junction bases not matched to a gene: 9. Looked up from germline, CDR1 is GTSNPN and CDR2 is SVGIG (reference sequence). The CDR3 totals 13 residues. The CDR3 sequence: CAWSPMGQARAFF. CDR3 sequence (DNA): TGTGCCTGGAGTCCAATGGGACAGGCTCGAGCTTTCTTT. Combining the CDR3 with reference TRBV30 and TRBJ1-1 gives the whole variable domain SQTIHQWPATLVQPVGSPLSLECTVEGTSNPNLYWYRQAAGRGLQLLFYSVGIGQISSEVPQNLSASRPQDRQFILSSKKLLLSDSGFYLCAWSPMGQARAFFGQGTRLTVV.

CDR3 sequence reads: CASSLVGLDEPQHF. The DNA for the CDR3 is TGTGCCAGCAGCTTAGTGGGGTTGGACGAGCCCCAGCATTTT. The chain carries TRBV7-8 and TRBJ1-5; D remains unclear. Per germline, CDR1 SGHVS and CDR2 FQNEAQ. Trimming left V 1 base short and J 8 bases short, with 12 bases between. The CDR3 has 14 amino acids.

This chain connects TRBV28 to TRBJ1-2, with a tentative D call TRBD1 (6 bases). V lost 2 bases to trimming and J lost 5 bases, with 18 bases between them. Germline V gives CDR1 MDHEN, CDR2 SYDVKM. The CDR3 has 16 residues. CDR3 in amino acids: CASSLSTVQGGYGYTF. CDR3 DNA: TGTGCCAGCAGTTTAAGTACCGTACAGGGTGGATATGGCTACACCTTC.

In this sample, this clone turned up once. The rearrangement joins TRBV14 to TRBJ1-2; tentatively, D is TRBD1 (5 bases). Trimming shortened V by 4 bases and J by 1 base, and 7 bases separated the two germline ends. Per the germline V gene, CDR1 is SGHDN and CDR2 is FVKESK. The CDR3 runs to 13 residues. As DNA, the CDR3 is TGTGCCAGCAGCCCGACAGTTAACTATGGCTACACCTTC. This codes for CASSPTVNYGYTF. Looking up the rest from reference TRBV14 and TRBJ1-2 gives the full variable domain: EAGVTQFPSHSVIEKGQTVTLRCDPISGHDNLYWYRRVMGKEIKFLLHFVKESKQDESGMPNNRFLAERTGGTYSTLKVQPAELEDSGVYFCASSPTVNYGYTFGSGTRLTVV.

The CDR3 protein is CASSLVVFRGSIGETQYF. Here the CDR3 DNA reads TGCGCCAGCAGCTTGGTTGTCTTTCGCGGGAGCATCGGGGAGACCCAGTACTTC. The V call is TRBV5-1, the J call TRBJ2-5; 7 positions match TRBD2. Germline lookup yields CDR1 SGHRS and CDR2 YFSETQ. The CDR3 totals 18 residues. Trimming removed 0 bases from V and 5 bases from J; junction bases left unmatched: 16.

V usage is TRBV7-9 and J usage is TRBJ1-1, with unresolved D. In germline, CDR1 is SEHNR, CDR2 FQNEAQ (reference sequence). The CDR3 spans 14 residues. V lost 5 bases and J 4 bases, leaving 14 bases between the germline ends. In DNA, the CDR3 is TGTGCCAGCAGCCAACTGGGAGAGTCCACTGAAGCTTTCTTT. It yields the protein CASSQLGESTEAFF.

This rearrangement joins TRBV5-8 to TRBJ2-3; D remains unclear. This CDR3 region has 15 residues. V was clipped by 1 base and J by 0 bases, with 9 bases between them. Germline V gene sequence: CDR1 SGHTS, CDR2 YDEGEE. CDR3 DNA: TGTGCCAGCAGCTTGACATACCGTAGCACAGATACGCAGTATTTT. Its protein product is CASSLTYRSTDTQYF.

The chain links TRBV29-1 to TRBJ1-2; no clear D gene. CDR1 is SQVTM and CDR2 is ANQGSEA in the germline V gene. The CDR3 totals 14 residues. V gave up 1 base and J gave up 6 bases, with 15 bases separating them. CDR3 in amino acids: CSVEAEASRHGYTF. As DNA, the CDR3 is TGCAGCGTTGAAGCTGAAGCCAGCCGGCATGGCTACACCTTC.